The T cell receptor (beta chain) described here comes from a study of human thymus T cells. In corrective heart surgery, resections were taken, and these provided the thymus tissue. Clones were read by immunoSEQ multiplex PCR, and TCRdb kept only the in-frame ones, dropping some. The sample includes 120,000 or so clones, around 95% of them seen just once. CDR1 is MDHEN and CDR2 is SYDVKM in the germline V gene. Trimming removed 1 base at V and 0 bases at J, with 7 bases between. This CDR3 is built from 14 residues. Sequenced input: thymus tissue. The chain is built from TRBV28 and TRBJ2-7, with D possibly matching TRBD2 (6 bases). The receptor was isolated from a boy younger than two with a congenital heart defect but otherwise immunologically healthy. The CDR3 reads CASSLSGSSYEQYF. For the CDR3, the DNA is TGTGCCAGCAGTTTATCCGGGAGCTCCTACGAGCAGTACTTC.